The 18 T cell receptor beta chains below all came from one sample that was sequenced in a study of low-dose radiotherapy and immunotherapy resistance in tumors. TRAV and TRBV primers primed cDNA for both TCRalpha and TCRbeta. PCR amplification of the TCRs was performed with Phusion for 20 PCR cycles, and it relied on a constant-region primer together with a V-primer adapter. TCRdb used MiXCR to reprocess the reads, holding one entry per CDR3 protein. This table holds around 11,000 distinct CDR3 sequences, about 54% found once. Receptor source: a human donor with advanced metastatic prostate, ovarian, gallbladder or colorectal cancer (not recorded which). This table probably holds off-target reads from a library built for another chain.

This chain links TRBV20-1 with TRBJ1-1; D perhaps matches TRBD1 (6 bases). CDR1 and CDR2 from the germline V gene are DFQATT and SNEGSKA (reference sequence). The V end was cut by 6 bases, the J end by 6 bases, with 17 bases between. The CDR3 length is 13 residues. The CDR3 reads CSALSSRGPEAFF. In DNA, the CDR3 is TGCAGTGCCCTCTCCTCTCGGGGGCCTGAAGCTTTCTTT.

The chain joins TRBV5-4 to TRBJ1-1, with 7 bases that match TRBD1. Germline loops: CDR1 SGHNT, CDR2 YYREEE (reference sequence). Trimming at V came to 1 base and at J to 0 bases, leaving 3 bases not matched to a gene. This CDR3 is built from 15 residues. CDR3 region: CASSLSGGMNTEAFF. The CDR3 DNA follows: TGTGCCAGCAGCTTGTCAGGGGGTATGAACACTGAAGCTTTCTTT.

V gene TRBV7-8 combines with J gene TRBJ1-1, with no clear D. Germline CDR1 and CDR2: SGHVS and FQNEAQ. Trimming cost V 3 bases and J 0 bases, with 11 bases left between them. The CDR3 has 15 residues. The CDR3 DNA follows: TGTGCCAGCAGCTTCCCGAGGGAACTGAACACTGAAGCTTTCTTT. It yields the protein CASSFPRELNTEAFF.

The sample holds a few counts of this clonotype. No DNA is shown, since the ends of the CDR3 on it are uncertain; the CDR3 is the one TCRdb lists. This rearrangement joins TRBV28 to TRBJ1-2; the table's D call, TRBD1, was not checked against the DNA. The CDR3 region is 14 residues in length, termini included. Germline loops: CDR1 MDHEN, CDR2 SYDVKM. CDR3 in amino acids: CASSFLAGAGGYTF.

CDR3 bases: TGCGCCAGCAGCTTGGTTGGGGACTCTAATGAAAAACTGTTTTTT. Encoded protein: CASSLVGDSNEKLFF. The chain recombines TRBV5-1 with TRBJ1-4; D may be TRBD1 (5 bases). V lost 0 bases to trimming and J lost 3 bases, with 9 bases between them. The CDR3 has 15 residues. Germline V gene lookup returns CDR1 SGHRS and CDR2 YFSETQ. The entire variable domain, with the rest obtained from reference TRBV5-1 and TRBJ1-4, is as follows: KAGVTQTPRYLIKTRGQQVTLSCSPISGHRSVSWYQQTPGQGLQFLFEYFSETQRNKGNFPGRFSGRQFSNSRSEMNVSTLELGDSALYLCASSLVGDSNEKLFFGSGTQLSVL.

This clonotype has only a few counts. V usage is TRBV5-1 and J usage is TRBJ2-1; TRBD2 agrees at 11 bases. CDR3 length: 16 amino acids. Losses at the gene ends were 4 bases for V and 12 bases for J; bases not matched to a gene: 15. Germline V gene data show CDR1 as SGHRS and CDR2 as YFSETQ. DNA of the CDR3: TGCGCCAGCAGCAACGGTGGCAGGGGCGGACTAGCGGGGCAGTTCTTC. Protein: CASSNGGRGGLAGQFF. Full variable domain (outside the CDR3, taken from reference TRBV5-1 and TRBJ2-1): KAGVTQTPRYLIKTRGQQVTLSCSPISGHRSVSWYQQTPGQGLQFLFEYFSETQRNKGNFPGRFSGRQFSNSRSEMNVSTLELGDSALYLCASSNGGRGGLAGQFFGPGTRLTVL.

The chain couples TRBV25-1 to TRBJ1-2; D is uncertain. The CDR3 consists of 14 residues. Trimming removed 3 bases from V and 5 bases from J, with 13 bases in between. Germline CDR1 reads MGHDK; CDR2 reads SYGVNS. CDR3 region: CASSEKGLGYGYTF. The DNA of the CDR3 is TGTGCCAGCAGTGAGAAGGGTTTGGGGTATGGCTACACCTTC.

This clonotype was counted only a few times. The genes are TRBV5-6 and TRBJ2-7, with 8 bases aligning to TRBD1. The CDR3 has 14 amino acids. Germline V gives CDR1 SGHDT, CDR2 YYEEEE. J gave up 2 bases and V 2 bases, and 3 bases lay outside the gene matches. The CDR3 protein is CASSFSGGPYEQYF. In nucleotides, the CDR3 is TGTGCCAGCAGCTTTTCAGGGGGCCCCTACGAGCAGTACTTC.

The V gene is TRBV24-1, the J gene TRBJ2-1; 10 bases agree with TRBD1. Germline V gives CDR1 KGHDR, CDR2 SFDVKD. The CDR3 sequence is 16 residues long. Losses at the gene ends were 1 base for V and 9 bases for J; bases not matched to a gene: 8. In DNA form, the CDR3 reads TGTGCCACCAGTGATTTCCGGGGACAGGGGAGTGGTGAGCAGTTCTTC. It translates to CATSDFRGQGSGEQFF.

The chain links TRBV19 to TRBJ1-5; 7 bases fit TRBD1. After removal of 7 bases from V and 3 bases from J, the junction contained 6 bases not matched to a gene. The CDR3 runs 14 residues. Germline V gene sequence: CDR1 LNHDA, CDR2 SQIVND (reference sequence). CDR3: CASTEQGYNQPQHF. The CDR3 DNA sequence: TGTGCCAGTACGGAACAGGGGTACAATCAGCCCCAGCATTTT.

This clonotype showed up just once. V usage is TRBV7-9 and J usage is TRBJ2-5; D might be TRBD1 or TRBD2, each matching 5 bases. The V end was cut by 5 bases, the J end by 1 base, with 17 bases between. CDR1 is SEHNR, CDR2 FQNEAQ, per germline (reference sequence). The CDR3 runs to 16 residues. In DNA form, the CDR3 reads TGTGCCAGCAGCCCAGGGACCTTGAGCCCCCAAGAGACCCAGTACTTC. It specifies CASSPGTLSPQETQYF.

The chain uses TRBV5-4 and TRBJ2-1, with 13 bases identical to TRBD2. From germline, CDR1 is SGHNT and CDR2 YYREEE (reference sequence). The CDR3 sequence is 16 residues long. Unmatched junction bases numbered 4, after V lost 2 bases and J lost 5 bases. The CDR3 nucleotides are TGTGCCAGCAGCTTTGGACTAGCGGGGGCTGACAATGAGCAGTTCTTC. Its protein product is CASSFGLAGADNEQFF.

V gene TRBV20-1 combines with J gene TRBJ2-7, with D uncertain. CDR3 length: 14 residues. Germline loops: CDR1 DFQATT, CDR2 SNEGSKA (reference sequence). The germline V and J ends were trimmed by 2 bases and 2 bases, with 13 bases remaining between them. The CDR3 here is CSARLQATPYEQYF. DNA of the CDR3: TGCAGTGCTAGATTGCAGGCGACCCCCTACGAGCAGTACTTC.

The V gene is TRBV28, the J gene TRBJ2-2; TRBD1 agrees at 10 bases. With 6 bases clipped from V and 5 bases from J, the junction kept 0 bases outside the gene matches. From germline, CDR1 is MDHEN and CDR2 SYDVKM. The CDR3 spans 13 residues. The CDR3 loop is CASRDRGTGELFF. As DNA, the CDR3 is TGTGCCAGCAGGGACAGGGGGACCGGGGAGCTGTTTTTT.

The genes are TRBV2 and TRBJ2-3; 9 nucleotides line up with TRBD2. CDR1 is SNHLY, CDR2 FYNNEI, per germline. This CDR3 is built from 14 residues. V lost 4 bases and J lost 4; bases outside the gene matches: 3. The CDR3 DNA reads TGTGCCAGCAGTGGCGGGAGGGCCCCAGATACGCAGTATTTT. As protein: CASSGGRAPDTQYF.

The chain employs TRBV12-3 or TRBV12-4 and TRBJ1-2; the D gene is possibly TRBD1 (5 bases). Trimming removed 1 base from V and 8 bases from J, with 14 bases in between. This CDR3 is 14 amino acids long. The CDR3 coding sequence is TGTGCCAGCAGTTTAGGGGGCGGAGGGGAAGGCTACACCTTC. Translating it yields CASSLGGGGEGYTF.

This clonotype has just a few counts. The CDR3: CASTDGTGAYEQYF. CDR3 bases: TGTGCCAGCACAGATGGGACAGGGGCGTACGAGCAGTACTTC. This rearrangement joins TRBV28 to TRBJ2-7; 10 nucleotides line up with TRBD1. This CDR3 has 14 residues. Germline V gene data show CDR1 as MDHEN and CDR2 as SYDVKM. V was pared by 7 bases and J by 4 bases, with 7 bases of the junction left unmatched.

V and J are TRBV9 and TRBJ1-2, with 9 positions matching TRBD1. This CDR3 has 15 residues. CDR1 and CDR2 from the germline V gene are SGDLS and YYNGEE. V lost 3 bases and J lost 3; bases outside the gene matches: 6. This CDR3 is CASSEGTGKDYGYTF. The CDR3 DNA is TGTGCCAGCAGCGAGGGGACAGGGAAGGACTATGGCTACACCTTC.